This is a list of T cell receptor beta chains from one sample in a study of blood T cell repertoires in COVID-19. Assay: immunoSEQ multiplex PCR; the TCRdb copy retains only in-frame clones and omits some. The sample consists of about 140,000 clones, about 80% of them appearing once. The sequenced sample was peripheral blood. These receptors originate from a woman in her sixties with acute or convalescent COVID-19. Both conserved end residues are part of each CDR3. D genes are given only for firm matches. Some rows mark clone size as missing; the rest say once, few, many or name a class of expanded clone.

d_call,j_call,clone_size,v_call,cdr3_nt,cdr3_aa
-,TRBJ1-6,-,TRBV6-5,TGTGCCAGCAGTTACGGACAATGGGATTCACCCCTCCACTTT,CASSYGQWDSPLHF
TRBD2,TRBJ2-1,-,TRBV29-1,TGCAGCGTTTACACCCAGAGACTAGCGGGGACTAAGATACCCTACAATGAGCAGTTCTTC,CSVYTQRLAGTKIPYNEQFF
-,TRBJ1-2,-,TRBV7-2,TGTGCCAGCAGCCGGCCGGCGGGGGGCAAGAGTGATGGCTACACCTTC,CASSRPAGGKSDGYTF
TRBD2,TRBJ2-1,-,TRBV25-1,TGTGCCAGCAGTGATGTAAGCGGGAGGCCTTACAATGAGCAGTTCTTC,CASSDVSGRPYNEQFF
TRBD2,TRBJ2-7,-,TRBV6-2/TRBV6-3,TGTGCCAGCAGTTACCAGCTAGCGGGCGTGTCCTACGAGCAGTACTTC,CASSYQLAGVSYEQYF
-,TRBJ2-5,-,TRBV3-1/TRBV3-2,TGTGCCAGCAGCCAAGACTCACTAGCCTTTCCAGAGACCCAGTACTTC,CASSQDSLAFPETQYF
-,TRBJ1-6,few,TRBV7-9,TGTGCCAGCAGTCTGAATTGGGGGGATTCACCCCTCCACTTT,CASSLNWGDSPLHF
TRBD1,TRBJ2-7,-,TRBV27,TGTGCCAGCAGTTTCACTCAACAGGGGGCGTCCTACGAGCAGTACTTC,CASSFTQQGASYEQYF
-,TRBJ1-1,-,TRBV3-1/TRBV3-2,TGTGCCAGCAGCTTCCGCGACAGCATAGGAACTGAAGCTTTCTTT,CASSFRDSIGTEAFF
-,TRBJ2-1,-,TRBV3-1/TRBV3-2,TGTGCCAGCAGCCAAGGATGGCCCAATGAGCAGTTCTTC,CASSQGWPNEQFF
-,TRBJ1-5,-,TRBV15,TGTGCCACCAGCAGAGATCAGGGGACCCAGCATTTT,CATSRDQGTQHF
-,TRBJ2-6,-,TRBV9,TGTGCCAGCAGCAGACAGGTTTCTGGGGCCAACGTCCTGACTTTC,CASSRQVSGANVLTF
-,TRBJ1-4,-,TRBV2,TGTGCCAGCAGGACAGCCTTTAATGAAAAACTGTTTTTT,CASRTAFNEKLFF
TRBD1,TRBJ2-5,few,TRBV6-5,TGTGCCAGCAGCAGGGACAGGCGACCTCAGGGGACCCAGTACTTC,CASSRDRRPQGTQYF
-,TRBJ1-3,-,TRBV4-1,TGCGCCAGCAGCCTTCTCTGGGGGGTCTCTGGAAACACCATATATTTT,CASSLLWGVSGNTIYF
-,TRBJ1-1,many,TRBV2,TGTGCCAGCAGTGTAGAAGCGAACACTGAAGCTTTCTTT,CASSVEANTEAFF
-,TRBJ2-2,-,TRBV12-3/TRBV12-4,TGTGCCAGCAGTTTAGCGGCTACCGGGGAGCTGTTTTTT,CASSLAATGELFF
-,TRBJ2-5,-,TRBV5-4,TGTGCCAGCAGAACACAGGACGGGTCCCAAGAGACCCAGTACTTC,CASRTQDGSQETQYF
TRBD2,TRBJ2-7,-,TRBV6-5,TGTGCCAGCAGTTATATGGGGACTAGCGGGATAGACGAGCAGTACTTC,CASSYMGTSGIDEQYF
-,TRBJ2-5,-,TRBV3-1/TRBV3-2,TGTGCCAGCAGCCAGGCAGGGGACCCCGGGACAGAGACCCAGTACTTC,CASSQAGDPGTETQYF
TRBD2,TRBJ2-1,-,TRBV30,TGTGCCTGGAGTGTGGCTAGCGGGAGCTGGCAGTTCTTC,CAWSVASGSWQFF
-,TRBJ2-1,-,TRBV3-1/TRBV3-2,TGTGCCAGCAGCATCTACCAACAGGGAAATGAGCAGTTCTTC,CASSIYQQGNEQFF
-,TRBJ1-2,-,TRBV5-5,TGTGCCAGCAGCTTGGTGGAGGGCCTCAGAGAAGCCTATGGCTACACCTTC,CASSLVEGLREAYGYTF
TRBD1,TRBJ2-5,-,TRBV4-3,TGCGCCAGCAGCCTGGGACAGGGTGGGTCGGAGACCCAGTACTTC,CASSLGQGGSETQYF
TRBD1,TRBJ2-2,-,TRBV24-1,TGTGCCACCCGAACAGGGGGCGCGAACACCGGGGAGCTGTTTTTT,CATRTGGANTGELFF
TRBD1,TRBJ1-2,-,TRBV3-1/TRBV3-2,TGTGCCAGCAGCCCCGGACAGGGCTATGGCTACACCTTC,CASSPGQGYGYTF
-,TRBJ2-3,-,TRBV9,TGTGCCAGCAGCGTCGGCGGGAGCACAGATACGCAGTATTTT,CASSVGGSTDTQYF
-,TRBJ2-7,few,TRBV3-1/TRBV3-2,TGTGCCAGCAGCCAAGAGTTATCCTACGAGCAGTACTTC,CASSQELSYEQYF
-,TRBJ1-2,-,TRBV19,TGTGCCAGTAGTCCTCGGGGAGGAGGCTACACCTTC,CASSPRGGGYTF
TRBD2,TRBJ2-1,-,TRBV11-2,TGTGCCAGCAGCGTCGCGACTAGCGGCAATGAGCAGTTCTTC,CASSVATSGNEQFF
TRBD2,TRBJ2-7,once,TRBV7-9,TGTGCCAGCAGCTTAGTACTAGCGGGAGGCGACGAGCAGTACTTC,CASSLVLAGGDEQYF
-,TRBJ2-1,-,TRBV5-1,TGCGCCAGCAGCTTCGGCGGGTCCCACCCTTGGTCCGAGCAGTTCTTC,CASSFGGSHPWSEQFF
TRBD2,TRBJ2-1,-,TRBV28,TGTGCCAGCAGGGGACTAGCGGGAGTGGGGCAGTTCTTC,CASRGLAGVGQFF
-,TRBJ2-1,-,TRBV19,TGTGCCAGTAGTCCGGAGACTTCCTACAATGAGCAGTTCTTC,CASSPETSYNEQFF
-,TRBJ2-3,-,TRBV14,TGTGCCAGCAGCCAAGATCCCAGGGAAAAGCCCACACACAGAGATACGCAGTATTTT,CASSQDPREKPTHRDTQYF
-,TRBJ1-2,-,TRBV4-3,TGCGCCAGCAGTCCTTCAGGGCATAGCGGACTTGGCTACACCTTC,CASSPSGHSGLGYTF
-,TRBJ1-3,-,TRBV7-3,TGTGCCAGCAGCTTAGTCCCGGGAAACACCATATATTTT,CASSLVPGNTIYF
-,TRBJ2-1,once,TRBV10-2,TGCGCCAGCAGTGTGGTGACTAGCAATGAGCAGTTCTTC,CASSVVTSNEQFF
-,TRBJ2-7,-,TRBV2,TGTGCCAGCAGTGAAGAAGTCGCGGAATACGAGCAGTACTTC,CASSEEVAEYEQYF
TRBD1,TRBJ1-2,-,TRBV5-1,TGCGCCAGCAGCAGCGGACAGGGAGCGGGGAACTATGGCTACACCTTC,CASSSGQGAGNYGYTF
TRBD1,TRBJ1-2,-,TRBV28,TGTGCCAGCAGTTTTGGGGACAGATACTATGGCTACACCTTC,CASSFGDRYYGYTF
TRBD1,TRBJ1-1,few,TRBV11-1,TGTGCCAGCAGCTTATCAGGGGGTAACACTGAAGCTTTCTTT,CASSLSGGNTEAFF
TRBD1,TRBJ1-1,-,TRBV18,TGTGCCAGCTCAGGACAGGGGGCAATTCGGGACACTGAAGCTTTCTTT,CASSGQGAIRDTEAFF
TRBD2,TRBJ2-1,-,TRBV13,TGTGCCAGCAGGAACCTGGTACTAGCGGGGGCCAATGAGCAGTTCTTC,CASRNLVLAGANEQFF
TRBD1,TRBJ2-3,-,TRBV24-1,TGTGCCACCAGTGATTACAGGGGGCAGGTAGATACGCAGTATTTT,CATSDYRGQVDTQYF
-,TRBJ2-7,-,TRBV5-1,TGCGCCAGCAGCCATAGTGACTACGAGCAGTACTTC,CASSHSDYEQYF